Detailed here is one TCR beta chain. The antigen is undetermined. Germline lookup yields CDR1 MDHEN and CDR2 SYDVKM. Deletions cut 6 bases from V and 2 bases from J, with 14 bases between. CDR3 size: 16 residues. Here immunoSEQ multiplex PCR was the method, and the copy in TCRdb shows in-frame clones only, minus some. The table records over 75,000 clones, about 82% of them present only once. This sample was included in a study of graft-versus-host responses after intestinal transplantation. Study-level information: Each recipient received anti-thymocyte globulin induction, then tacrolimus and steroids for two to three years.

Study-wide points: Investigators detected GvH clones in recipient marrow, with some emerging earlier in ileum or blood.

The specimen was PBMCs, collected 255 days after intestinal transplant. The origin of this receptor is a human patient who received an intestinal transplant, so some T cells may come from the graft donor. The chain employs TRBV28 and TRBJ1-6; D may be TRBD1 (5 bases). The CDR3 DNA reads TGTGCCAGCAGCCCTGTGGCAGGGACCTATAATTCACCCCTCCACTTT. This translates into CASSPVAGTYNSPLHF.